This T cell receptor (beta chain) is drawn from a study of Graves' ophthalmopathy and Graves' hyperthyroidism. Study in general: Peripheral blood collection took place at initial diagnosis, before any treatment. Findings and limits, study-wide: Ophthalmopathy versus stable hyperthyroidism: 13-signature model gave around 90% sensitivity, 75% to 83% specificity. Most thyroid-expanded clonotypes exceeding 0.001 frequency were also found in blood.

V lost 0 bases to trimming and J lost 7 bases, with 25 bases between them. This CDR3 contains 18 residues. From germline, CDR1 is SGHRS and CDR2 YFSETQ. To note about this clonotype: Its matching antigen is unknown.

Researchers took RNA transcripts and amplified TCR beta CDR3 regions from them. After a first-round RT-PCR with HTBI primers, a second-round multiplex PCR was run. TCRdb called the multiplex PCR reads again in MiXCR, with one record for every CDR3 protein. The sample includes some 48,000 distinct CDR3 sequences, over 45% seen only once; the top ten take approximately 23%. Ophthalmopathy-affected donors exhibited moderate-to-severe activity, CAS ≥3, NOSPECS ≥4, and duration under 3 months. Sequencing was carried out using peripheral blood. The chain carries TRBV5-1 and TRBJ1-2, with D possibly TRBD1 on 6 matching bases. This TCR derives from an adult man with Graves' ophthalmopathy. CDR3: CASSLGTPVLTGGGGYTF. In DNA form, the CDR3 reads TGCGCCAGCAGCTTGGGGACTCCCGTATTGACCGGGGGCGGTGGCTACACCTTC.